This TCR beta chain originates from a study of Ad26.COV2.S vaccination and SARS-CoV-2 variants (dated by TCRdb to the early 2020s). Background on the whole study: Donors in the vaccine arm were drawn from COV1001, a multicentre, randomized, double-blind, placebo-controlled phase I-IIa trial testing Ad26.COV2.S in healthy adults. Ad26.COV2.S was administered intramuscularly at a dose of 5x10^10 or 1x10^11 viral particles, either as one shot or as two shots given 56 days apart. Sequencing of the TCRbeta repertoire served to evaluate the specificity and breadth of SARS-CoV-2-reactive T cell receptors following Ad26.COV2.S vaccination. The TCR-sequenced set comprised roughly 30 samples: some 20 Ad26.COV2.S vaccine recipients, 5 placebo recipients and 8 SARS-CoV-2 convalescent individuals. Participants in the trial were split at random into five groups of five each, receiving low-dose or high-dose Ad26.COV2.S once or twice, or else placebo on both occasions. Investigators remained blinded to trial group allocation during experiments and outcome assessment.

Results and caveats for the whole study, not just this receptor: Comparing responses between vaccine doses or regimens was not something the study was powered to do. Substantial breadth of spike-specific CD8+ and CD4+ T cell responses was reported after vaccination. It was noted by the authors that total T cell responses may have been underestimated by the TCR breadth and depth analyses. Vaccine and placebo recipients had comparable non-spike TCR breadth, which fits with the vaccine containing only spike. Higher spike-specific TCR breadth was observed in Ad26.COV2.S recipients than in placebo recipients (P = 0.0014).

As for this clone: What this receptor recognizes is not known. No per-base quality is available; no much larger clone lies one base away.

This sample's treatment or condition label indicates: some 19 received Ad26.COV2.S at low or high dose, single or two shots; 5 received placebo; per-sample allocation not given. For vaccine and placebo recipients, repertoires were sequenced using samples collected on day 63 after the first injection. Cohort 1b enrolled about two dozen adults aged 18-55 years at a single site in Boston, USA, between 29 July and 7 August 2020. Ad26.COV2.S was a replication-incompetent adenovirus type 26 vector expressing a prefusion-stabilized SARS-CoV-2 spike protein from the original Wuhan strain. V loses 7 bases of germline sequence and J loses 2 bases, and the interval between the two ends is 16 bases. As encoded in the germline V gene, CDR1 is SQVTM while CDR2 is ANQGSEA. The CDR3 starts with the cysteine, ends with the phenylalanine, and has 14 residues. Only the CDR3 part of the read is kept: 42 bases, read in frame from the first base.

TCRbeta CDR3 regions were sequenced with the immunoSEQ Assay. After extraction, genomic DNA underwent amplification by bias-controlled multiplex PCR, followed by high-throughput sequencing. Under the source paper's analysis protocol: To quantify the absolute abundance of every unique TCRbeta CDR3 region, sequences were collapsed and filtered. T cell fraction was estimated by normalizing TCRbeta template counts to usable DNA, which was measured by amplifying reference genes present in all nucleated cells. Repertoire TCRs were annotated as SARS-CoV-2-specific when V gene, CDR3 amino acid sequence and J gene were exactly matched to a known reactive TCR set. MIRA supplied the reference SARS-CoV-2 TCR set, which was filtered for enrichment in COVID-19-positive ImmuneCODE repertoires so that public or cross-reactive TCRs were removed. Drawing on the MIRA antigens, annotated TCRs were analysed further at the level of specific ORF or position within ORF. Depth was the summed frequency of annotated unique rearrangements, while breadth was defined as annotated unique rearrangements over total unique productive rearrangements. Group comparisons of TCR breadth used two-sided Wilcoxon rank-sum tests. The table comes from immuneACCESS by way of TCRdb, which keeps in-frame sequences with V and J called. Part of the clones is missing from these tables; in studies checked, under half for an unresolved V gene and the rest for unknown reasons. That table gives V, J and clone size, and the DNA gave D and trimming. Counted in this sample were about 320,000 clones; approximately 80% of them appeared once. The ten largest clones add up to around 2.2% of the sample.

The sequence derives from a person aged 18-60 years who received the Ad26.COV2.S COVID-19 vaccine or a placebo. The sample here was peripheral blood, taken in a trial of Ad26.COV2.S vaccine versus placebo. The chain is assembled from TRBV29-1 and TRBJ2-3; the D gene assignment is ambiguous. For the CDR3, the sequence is CSANNDLNTDTQYF. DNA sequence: TGCAGCGCTAACAACGACCTGAACACAGATACGCAGTATTTT.